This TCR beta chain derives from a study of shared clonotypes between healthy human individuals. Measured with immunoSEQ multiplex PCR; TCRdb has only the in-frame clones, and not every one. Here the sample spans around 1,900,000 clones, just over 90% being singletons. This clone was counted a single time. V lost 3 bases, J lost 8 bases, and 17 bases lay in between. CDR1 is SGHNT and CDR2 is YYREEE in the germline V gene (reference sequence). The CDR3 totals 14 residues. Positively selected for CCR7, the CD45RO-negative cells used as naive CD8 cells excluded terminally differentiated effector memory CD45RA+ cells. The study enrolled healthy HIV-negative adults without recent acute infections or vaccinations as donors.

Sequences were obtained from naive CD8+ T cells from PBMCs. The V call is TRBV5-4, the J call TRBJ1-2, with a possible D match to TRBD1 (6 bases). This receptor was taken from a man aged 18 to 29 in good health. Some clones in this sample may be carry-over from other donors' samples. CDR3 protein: CASSSLREGGGYTF. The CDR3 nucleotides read TGTGCCAGCAGCTCCCTACGGGAGGGGGGGGGCTACACCTTC.